The 30 T cell receptor beta chains in this list originate from one sample, sequenced in a study of blood T cell repertoires in COVID-19. Generated by immunoSEQ multiplex PCR, the TCRdb table keeps only in-frame clones and is missing some. The repertoire has tens of thousands of clones, 88% of them found once; the top ten carry 15% to 20%. What was sequenced was peripheral blood. Receptors were obtained from a human donor in a cohort sampled during active COVID-19.

The chain is built from TRBV6-6 and TRBJ1-3; D gene ambiguous. Trimming left V 0 bases short and J 4 bases short, with 10 bases between. CDR3 length: 15 residues. Germline V gene sequence: CDR1 MNHNY, CDR2 SVGAGI (reference sequence). CDR3 protein: CASSYSQRGGNTIYF. The CDR3 region has the DNA TGTGCCAGCAGTTACTCGCAGAGAGGAGGAAACACCATATATTTT.

The chain uses TRBV14 and TRBJ2-1; 13 positions agree with TRBD2. From germline, CDR1 is SGHDN and CDR2 FVKESK. The CDR3 has 15 amino acids. V lost 1 base, J lost 9 bases, and 3 bases stayed unmatched. The CDR3 spells CASSQGLAGGGEQFF. The CDR3 DNA is TGTGCCAGCAGCCAAGGACTAGCGGGAGGAGGTGAGCAGTTCTTC.

The V gene is TRBV15, the J gene TRBJ1-1; 8 bases fit TRBD1. The V gene end was trimmed by 5 bases and the J gene end by 0 bases; junction bases not matched to a gene: 5. The germline gives CDR1 LNHNV, CDR2 YYDKDF (reference sequence). The CDR3 is 15 amino acids. The CDR3 DNA reads as TGTGCCACCAGCGGACTGACAGGGGTGAACACTGAAGCTTTCTTT. Residues: CATSGLTGVNTEAFF.

This clone was seen a few times. The chain links TRBV7-8 to TRBJ1-2; 8 bases agree with TRBD1. J gave up 4 bases and V 4 bases, and 5 bases lay outside the gene matches. CDR1 is SGHVS and CDR2 is FQNEAQ in the germline V gene. The CDR3 contains 14 residues. CDR3 sequence reads: CASSSIQGGYGYTF. The CDR3 DNA reads as TGTGCCAGCAGCTCAATACAGGGGGGCTATGGCTACACCTTC.

The rearrangement links TRBV29-1 to TRBJ1-2; 8 bases line up with TRBD1. Germline-derived CDR1 and CDR2 are SQVTM and ANQGSEA. This CDR3 spans 13 amino acids. The V segment lost 5 bases and the J segment 3 bases; nucleotides outside the gene matches: 5. CDR3 residues: CSVYQGADYGYTF. Written as DNA, the CDR3 is TGCAGCGTTTATCAGGGGGCGGACTATGGCTACACCTTC.

This clone was counted a single time. The chain links TRBV11-2 to TRBJ1-2, with D possibly being TRBD1 (6 bases). Germline V CDR1 and CDR2: SGHAT, FQNNGV. The germline V and J ends were trimmed by 4 bases and 2 bases, with 17 bases remaining between them. The length of the CDR3 is 16 residues. CDR3 region: CASSSIRGETNYGYTF. CDR3 coding DNA: TGTGCCAGCAGCTCGATCAGGGGAGAGACGAACTATGGCTACACCTTC.

In its sample, this clone was seen once. V is TRBV5-1 and J is TRBJ1-2, with D possibly matching TRBD1 (6 bases). The germline V gene encodes CDR1 SGHRS and CDR2 YFSETQ. The CDR3 has 13 residues. Trimming shortened V by 2 bases and J by 7 bases, and 12 bases separated the two germline ends. The CDR3 spells CASSFTTGGGYTF. The CDR3 bases are TGCGCCAGCAGCTTTACGACAGGCGGTGGCTACACCTTC.

As DNA, the CDR3 is TGTGCCAGCAGTCTGGGGGGGTCGGGACAGGGGAGGTTCTATGGCTACACCTTC. Translation gives CASSLGGSGQGRFYGYTF. This sequence joins TRBV6-6 and TRBJ1-2; TRBD1 matches at 10 bases. The V and J ends lost 5 bases and 4 bases, in that order; junction bases with no gene match: 16. Germline loops: CDR1 MNHNY, CDR2 SVGAGI (reference sequence). The CDR3 is 18 residues long.

The CDR3: CASSTGTGIWGETQYF. CDR3 coding DNA: TGTGCCAGTAGTACCGGGACAGGGATTTGGGGAGAGACCCAGTACTTC. This chain joins TRBV19 and TRBJ2-5; TRBD1 matches at 9 bases. After removal of 4 bases from V and 4 bases from J, the junction contained 10 bases not matched to a gene. The CDR3 is made up of 16 amino acids. The germline V gene has CDR1 LNHDA and CDR2 SQIVND (reference sequence).

This chain links TRBV5-1 with TRBJ1-2; a possible D gene is TRBD1 (5 bases). Trimming stripped 4 bases from V and 4 bases from J, with 11 bases between. The CDR3 runs to 13 residues. Germline V gene lookup returns CDR1 SGHRS and CDR2 YFSETQ. The DNA for the CDR3 is TGCGCCAGCAGCCCTGACAGTCTCTATGGCTACACCTTC. The encoded protein is CASSPDSLYGYTF.

The gene calls are TRBV10-1 and TRBJ2-1; 7 nucleotides align to TRBD2. The germline CDR1 and CDR2 sequences are WNHNN and SYGVQD (reference sequence). The CDR3 length is 15 residues. With V trimmed by 2 bases and J by 9 bases, 10 bases remained unmatched. Here the CDR3 reads CASSESGGRGGEQFF. The CDR3 DNA reads TGCGCCAGCAGTGAGAGTGGCGGGAGAGGAGGTGAGCAGTTCTTC.

This chain joins TRBV19 and TRBJ2-7, with 9 bases lining up with TRBD1. The V gene end was trimmed by 3 bases and the J gene end by 2 bases; junction bases not matched to a gene: 8. This CDR3 region has 16 residues. Germline CDR1 and CDR2: LNHDA and SQIVND (reference sequence). The CDR3 DNA sequence: TGTGCCAGTAGTATCCTCTTTGGGACAGGGCCCTACGAGCAGTACTTC. Translation gives CASSILFGTGPYEQYF.

The CDR3 DNA is TGTGCCAGCAGCTTGGGGACAGTCACCTTTAACTATGGCTACACCTTC. Amino acids: CASSLGTVTFNYGYTF. The chain employs TRBV5-6 and TRBJ1-2, with D tentatively TRBD1 (6 bases). Trimming took off 0 bases at V and 1 base at J, with 13 bases between the two ends. There are 16 residues in the CDR3. Per germline, CDR1 SGHDT and CDR2 YYEEEE.

The chain combines TRBV2 with TRBJ2-1, with D perhaps matching TRBD1 (5 bases). The CDR3 totals 16 residues. Trimming stripped 5 bases from V and 0 bases from J, with 14 bases between. CDR1 is SNHLY and CDR2 is FYNNEI in the germline V gene. CDR3 loop: CASSYQGILSYNEQFF. The CDR3 coding sequence is TGTGCCAGCAGTTATCAGGGTATCCTCTCCTACAATGAGCAGTTCTTC. The entire variable domain, with the rest obtained from reference TRBV2 and TRBJ2-1, is as follows: EPEVTQTPSHQVTQMGQEVILRCVPISNHLYFYWYRQILGQKVEFLVSFYNNEISEKSEIFDDQFSVERPDGSNFTLKIRSTKLEDSAMYFCASSYQGILSYNEQFFGPGTRLTVL.

This chain uses TRBV7-7 with TRBJ1-6, with 12 bases lining up with TRBD1. CDR3 size: 17 residues. Looked up from germline, CDR1 is SSHAT and CDR2 is FNYEAQ (reference sequence). V lost 4 bases, J lost 5 bases, and 6 bases stayed unmatched. The CDR3: CASSYPGQGADNSPLHF. In nucleotides, the CDR3 is TGTGCCAGCAGCTACCCGGGACAGGGGGCGGATAATTCACCCCTCCACTTT. The full variable domain, rest sourced from reference TRBV7-7 and TRBJ1-6, is GAGVSQSPRYKVTKRGQDVTLRCDPISSHATLYWYQQALGQGPEFLTYFNYEAQPDKSGLPSDRFSAERPEGSISTLTIQRTEQRDSAMYRCASSYPGQGADNSPLHFGNGTRLTVT.

V usage is TRBV10-1 and J usage is TRBJ2-2; 7 bases match TRBD1. The V gene's germline CDR1 is WNHNN and CDR2 SYGVQD (reference sequence). The V gene end was trimmed by 11 bases and the J gene end by 4 bases; junction bases not matched to a gene: 7. The length of the CDR3 is 13 residues. In DNA form, the CDR3 reads TGCGCCTCAGGGGGTCCGTCCACCGGGGAGCTGTTTTTT. Translated: CASGGPSTGELFF.

The gene calls are TRBV19 and TRBJ2-4, with TRBD1 identical over 7 bases. The ends lost 5 bases at V and 4 bases at J; junction bases unmatched: 5. The length of the CDR3 is 14 residues. The germline V gene encodes CDR1 LNHDA and CDR2 SQIVND (reference sequence). This CDR3 reads CASSGQDLKNIQYF. The CDR3 DNA reads TGTGCCAGTAGTGGACAGGATCTAAAAAACATTCAGTACTTC.

The rearrangement joins TRBV5-1 to TRBJ2-4; 13 bases are shared with TRBD2. The V and J ends lost 4 bases and 7 bases, in that order; junction bases with no gene match: 8. Germline CDR1 reads SGHRS; CDR2 reads YFSETQ. This CDR3 is built from 16 residues. The CDR3 DNA sequence: TGCGCCAGCAGCCCCTGGACTAGCGGGAGTTGGAACATTCAGTACTTC. This sequence encodes CASSPWTSGSWNIQYF.

The chain employs TRBV28 and TRBJ2-7; D uncertain. CDR1 is MDHEN, CDR2 SYDVKM, per germline. The germline V and J ends were trimmed by 6 bases and 5 bases, with 8 bases remaining between them. The CDR3 contains 11 residues. CDR3 sequence: CASSPGDEQYF. CDR3 DNA sequence: TGTGCCAGCAGCCCGGGTGACGAGCAGTACTTC.

The chain combines TRBV12-3 or TRBV12-4 with TRBJ1-2; no definite D call. The CDR3 is made up of 13 amino acids. Trimming shortened V by 2 bases and J by 2 bases, and 6 bases separated the two germline ends. Here the CDR3 reads CASSLRENYGYTF. Here the CDR3 DNA reads TGTGCCAGCAGTTTACGGGAAAACTATGGCTACACCTTC.

The rearrangement uses TRBV2 and TRBJ1-4; tentatively, D is TRBD1 (6 bases). The V gene's germline CDR1 is SNHLY and CDR2 FYNNEI. Trimming took off 4 bases at V and 7 bases at J, with 16 bases between the two ends. This CDR3 is built from 15 residues. The CDR3 sequence is CASSVGASLGEKLFF. CDR3 DNA sequence: TGTGCCAGCAGTGTGGGGGCGTCCTTGGGTGAAAAACTGTTTTTT.

The chain combines TRBV5-1 with TRBJ2-5; D may be TRBD1 (6 bases). The V gene's germline CDR1 is SGHRS and CDR2 YFSETQ. The CDR3 extends over 14 amino acids. The V end lost 5 bases, the J end lost 0 bases, and 11 bases lay between the germline ends. The CDR3 here is CASRAGTNQETQYF. CDR3 bases: TGCGCCAGCAGGGCCGGGACAAACCAAGAGACCCAGTACTTC. The variable domain in full, completed from reference TRBV5-1 and TRBJ2-5, reads KAGVTQTPRYLIKTRGQQVTLSCSPISGHRSVSWYQQTPGQGLQFLFEYFSETQRNKGNFPGRFSGRQFSNSRSEMNVSTLELGDSALYLCASRAGTNQETQYFGPGTRLLVL.

This chain connects TRBV2 to TRBJ2-7, with 7 bases identical to TRBD1. Germline CDR1 and CDR2: SNHLY and FYNNEI. The CDR3 is 14 residues long. The V and J ends lost 4 bases and 5 bases, in that order; junction bases with no gene match: 8. The CDR3: CASSVRGLGDEQYF. Here the CDR3 DNA reads TGTGCCAGCAGTGTCAGGGGGTTAGGTGACGAGCAGTACTTC.

CDR3 DNA: TGTGCCAGCAGCCAAGAGGTTGAGGCTAGCGGCCAAGAGACCCAGTACTTC. Residues: CASSQEVEASGQETQYF. This chain joins TRBV4-2 and TRBJ2-5; 7 nucleotides agree with TRBD2. The CDR3 is 17 amino acids. CDR1 is LGHNA and CDR2 is YNFKEQ in the germline V gene. Trimming at V came to 0 bases and at J to 1 base, leaving 8 bases not matched to a gene.

This clone was observed a single time. The genes are TRBV15 and TRBJ2-4; 8 bases agree with TRBD2. The germline V gene has CDR1 LNHNV and CDR2 YYDKDF (reference sequence). After removal of 0 bases from V and 0 bases from J, the junction contained 16 bases not matched to a gene. The CDR3 sequence is 21 residues long. DNA for the CDR3: TGTGCCACCAGCAGAGATATATGGTTGGAGGCTAGCGGGCTAGCCAAAAACATTCAGTACTTC. Translated: CATSRDIWLEASGLAKNIQYF.

Here the CDR3 reads CASSLGGMNTEAFF. CDR3 coding DNA: TGTGCCAGCAGCTTAGGAGGCATGAACACTGAAGCTTTCTTT. The chain recombines TRBV7-2 with TRBJ1-1; D unclear. The length of the CDR3 is 14 residues. The ends were cut back, 1 base at V and 0 bases at J, with 6 bases in the middle. CDR1 is SGHTA and CDR2 is FQGNSA in the germline V gene.

This sequence joins TRBV7-9 and TRBJ2-7; TRBD1 agrees at 9 bases. The germline V gene has CDR1 SEHNR and CDR2 FQNEAQ (reference sequence). There are 16 residues in the CDR3. V was pared by 4 bases and J by 3 bases, with 10 bases of the junction left unmatched. The CDR3 is CASSSSGGTGRYEQYF. CDR3 nucleotide sequence: TGTGCCAGCAGCTCCTCAGGGGGGACAGGGCGCTACGAGCAGTACTTC.

The chain combines TRBV6-5 with TRBJ2-7; TRBD1 agrees at 10 bases. V dropped 5 bases and J dropped 6; count of bases not matched to a gene: 7. Germline V gene lookup returns CDR1 MNHEY and CDR2 SVGAGI. The CDR3 has 14 residues. CDR3 in amino acids: CASSTGQGVGEQYF. The CDR3 nucleotides are TGTGCCAGCAGTACCGGACAGGGGGTCGGCGAGCAGTACTTC.

V usage is TRBV28 and J usage is TRBJ2-5; TRBD1 might be the D (5 bases). The CDR3 is made up of 14 amino acids. Trimming took off 4 bases at V and 4 bases at J, with 13 bases between the two ends. Germline CDR1 is MDHEN and CDR2 is SYDVKM. The DNA of the CDR3 is TGTGCCAGCAGTTCCTCATTGGGGCCAGAGACCCAGTACTTC. As protein: CASSSSLGPETQYF.

The V call is TRBV27, the J call TRBJ2-5; possibly TRBD1 for D (6 bases). Germline lookup yields CDR1 MNHEY and CDR2 SMNVEV (reference sequence). V dropped 6 bases and J dropped 4 bases, with 12 bases sitting between them. The CDR3 consists of 13 residues. The CDR3 sequence: CASRKQGRETQYF. The DNA for the CDR3 is TGTGCCAGCAGAAAACAGGGTAGAGAGACCCAGTACTTC.